A selection of T cell receptor beta chains follows, all from one sample in a study of identical twins. Via MiXCR, TCRdb re-called the 5' RACE reads, giving one row per CDR3 protein. Here the sample spans hundreds of thousands of distinct CDR3 sequences, 6.5% to 9.5% being singletons. A further study also used this sample, focusing on yellow fever vaccine responses in identical twins.

Sequencing input: memory (CD45RO+) T cells sorted from blood. Receptors were obtained from a woman under 30 in good health. CDR3s leave out the opening cysteine and the closing phenylalanine or tryptophan.

>TRBJ2-7|TRBV20-1
SARLAGVVEQY
>TRBJ2-3|TRBV27
ASSPGLAFLDTQY
>TRBJ2-3|TRBV10-2
ASSESGTGKTDTQY
>TRBJ2-1|TRBV7-8
ASSFLPGLYNEQF
>TRBJ2-3|TRBV12-3/TRBV12-4
ATAGGRGQGDTQY
>TRBJ2-2|TRBV4-2
ASSQAGVSTGELF
>TRBJ2-1|TRBV11-3
ASSPSGHSYNEQF
>TRBJ1-6|TRBV12-3/TRBV12-4
ASSLARQGRSGSPLH
>TRBJ1-5|TRBV7-8
ASSLAGGKWAQH
>TRBJ1-5|TRBV4-1
ASSQDMDQPQH
>TRBJ2-3|TRBV20-1
SANRLAGPRIPDTQY